This record covers a single T cell receptor (beta chain). The antigen is unknown. The sample belongs to a study of cytomegalovirus exposure and HLA in healthy donors. Findings and caveats of the study: Associated with cytomegalovirus, according to the listing, were about 160 TCR beta chains. TCR beta chain V- and J-gene trimming was linked, in a later analysis, to a missense variant in DCLRE1C. TCR beta V segments were, for the most part, productive about 87% or about 30% of the time in an earlier analysis.

It was with 60 Vbeta and 13 Jbeta primers that the PCR ran. Profiling relied on immunoSEQ multiplex PCR, and the TCRdb table lists in-frame clones only, not all of them. The sample lists approximately 290,000 clones, around 80% occurring once. This CDR3 contains 15 residues. J lost 2 bases, V lost 4 bases, and 4 bases had no gene match. Germline V gives CDR1 MNHEY, CDR2 SVGAGI. The source is a girl aged 2-10 years in good health and CMV-seronegative. The sample was PBMCs. The V and J genes are TRBV6-5 and TRBJ2-7; the match to TRBD2 covers 11 bases. CDR3 nucleotide sequence: TGTGCCAGCAGTTGGTTAGCGGGGGGGACCTACGAGCAGTACTTC. This encodes CASSWLAGGTYEQYF.